Following are 14 T cell receptor beta chains from one sample sequenced in a study of blood T cell repertoires in COVID-19. TCRdb keeps only in-frame clones here, not all; method: immunoSEQ multiplex PCR. Of about 170,000 clones in the sample, roughly 84% are singletons; the top ten hold roughly 15%. The sample comprised peripheral blood. These receptors came from a woman in her sixties or seventies with COVID-19, enrolled during active disease.

The chain is built from TRBV27 and TRBJ2-7, with 8 bases aligning to TRBD1. The CDR3 totals 13 residues. Unmatched junction bases numbered 6, after V lost 5 bases and J lost 6 bases. The germline CDR1 and CDR2 sequences are MNHEY and SMNVEV (reference sequence). CDR3 in DNA: TGTGCCAGCAGTGCAGGGACAGGTCTCGAGCAGTACTTC. The encoded protein is CASSAGTGLEQYF.

This clone was observed a handful of times. V usage is TRBV20-1 and J usage is TRBJ2-7; D ambiguous. From germline, CDR1 is DFQATT and CDR2 SNEGSKA (reference sequence). The CDR3 has 13 amino acids. Trimming left V 3 bases short and J 1 base short, with 10 bases between. This CDR3 is CSASSRLSYEQYV. The CDR3 nucleotides are TGCAGTGCTAGTTCGCGGTTATCCTACGAGCAGTACGTC.

The rearrangement links TRBV5-1 to TRBJ2-3; maybe TRBD2 (6 bases). The CDR3 extends over 15 amino acids. Trimming shortened V by 1 base and J by 4 bases, and 13 bases separated the two germline ends. Germline lookup yields CDR1 SGHRS and CDR2 YFSETQ. The CDR3 reads CASSLSIGGPDTQYF. The DNA of the CDR3 is TGCGCCAGCAGCTTGAGTATCGGGGGTCCAGATACGCAGTATTTT. The variable domain in full, with the rest retrieved from reference TRBV5-1 and TRBJ2-3, is KAGVTQTPRYLIKTRGQQVTLSCSPISGHRSVSWYQQTPGQGLQFLFEYFSETQRNKGNFPGRFSGRQFSNSRSEMNVSTLELGDSALYLCASSLSIGGPDTQYFGPGTRLTVL.

About this clone itself: At one end the junction does not follow the germline gene, possibly because of a read error. The chain combines TRBV30 with TRBJ2-3; D unresolved. The CDR3 is 14 amino acids. CDR1 and CDR2 from the germline V gene are GTSNPN and SVGIG (reference sequence). CDR3 sequence reads: CAWSRSRGTDTQYF. The CDR3 coding sequence is TGTGCCTGGAGCCGCAGCAGAGGCACGGATACGCAGTATTTT. The full variable domain, rest sourced from reference TRBV30 and TRBJ2-3, is SQTIHQWPATLVQPVGSPLSLECTVEGTSNPNLYWYRQAAGRGLQLLFYSVGIGQISSEVPQNLSASRPQDRQFILSSKKLLLSDSGFYLCAWSRSRGTDTQYFGPGTRLTVL.

V and J are TRBV11-2 and TRBJ2-7; 7 bases fit TRBD2. This CDR3 has 16 residues. The ends lost 1 base at V and 6 bases at J; junction bases unmatched: 12. CDR1 and CDR2 from the germline V gene are SGHAT and FQNNGV. The CDR3 protein is CASSLGRGGLAGEQYV. The CDR3 DNA sequence: TGTGCCAGCAGCTTAGGCCGGGGAGGGTTAGCAGGCGAGCAGTACGTC.

The CDR3 loop is CASARDRWNEQYF. Here the CDR3 DNA reads TGTGCCAGCGCACGGGACAGGTGGAACGAGCAGTACTTC. The chain joins TRBV6-5 to TRBJ2-7, with 8 bases lining up with TRBD1. The J segment lost 5 bases and the V segment lost 8 bases, leaving 8 bases of the junction unmatched. The CDR3 is 13 residues long. From germline, CDR1 is MNHEY and CDR2 SVGAGI.

This chain connects TRBV6-5 to TRBJ1-2; the D gene is possibly TRBD1 (5 bases). CDR1 MNHEY and CDR2 SVGAGI come from the germline V gene. The CDR3 is 14 residues long. Trimming shortened V by 8 bases and J by 2 bases, and 15 bases separated the two germline ends. CDR3 loop: CASRPGTSNYGYTF. In DNA form, the CDR3 reads TGTGCCAGCCGGCCCGGGACTTCAAACTATGGCTACACCTTC.

The rearrangement links TRBV6-5 to TRBJ1-2; D not certain. Between the trimmed V and J ends, which lost 5 bases and 8 bases, there was a span of 12 bases. This CDR3 contains 12 residues. The germline V gene has CDR1 MNHEY and CDR2 SVGAGI. The CDR3 bases are TGTGCCAGCAGTCTCCAAAACGGGGGCTACACCTTC. Amino acid sequence: CASSLQNGGYTF.

The V call is TRBV30, the J call TRBJ1-4; D is perhaps TRBD1 (6 bases). Trimming pared 4 bases from V and 3 bases from J, leaving 12 bases between. This CDR3 spans 14 amino acids. Germline CDR1 reads GTSNPN; CDR2 reads SVGIG (reference sequence). CDR3 amino acids: CAWTGGAANEKLFF. CDR3 nucleotides: TGTGCCTGGACGGGGGGGGCTGCTAATGAAAAACTGTTTTTT.

The rearrangement uses TRBV7-7 and TRBJ1-2; D is perhaps TRBD1 (6 bases). The CDR3 length is 16 residues. V shed 3 bases and J shed 2 bases, with 16 bases lying between them. Per germline, CDR1 SSHAT and CDR2 FNYEAQ (reference sequence). This CDR3 reads CASSLKGHRPNYGYTF. Here the CDR3 DNA reads TGTGCCAGCAGCTTGAAGGGACACCGACCAAACTATGGCTACACCTTC.

V and J are TRBV3-1 (or the pseudogene TRBV3-2) and TRBJ2-7; no firm D call. V gave up 4 bases and J gave up 3 bases, with 13 bases separating them. Germline V gene sequence: CDR1 LGHDT, CDR2 YNNKEL (reference sequence). The CDR3 is 14 residues long. The CDR3 is CASSRSIAGYEQYF. The CDR3 DNA reads TGTGCCAGCAGCCGATCCATAGCCGGCTACGAGCAGTACTTC.

The chain employs TRBV28 and TRBJ1-6; possibly TRBD1 for D (5 bases). The CDR3 runs 16 residues. Between the trimmed V and J ends, which lost 6 bases and 7 bases, there was a span of 19 bases. Germline V gene sequence: CDR1 MDHEN, CDR2 SYDVKM. CDR3 sequence: CASSPIRRGGNSPLHF. DNA of the CDR3: TGTGCCAGCAGCCCTATCCGACGGGGGGGAAATTCACCCCTCCACTTT.

The chain combines TRBV19 with TRBJ2-5; 7 bases align to TRBD1. V trimming: 4 bases; J trimming: 4 bases; junction bases outside the gene matches: 12. The CDR3 has 16 amino acids. Germline CDR1 LNHDA, CDR2 SQIVND (reference sequence). The CDR3 DNA reads as TGTGCCAGTAGTAAACAGGGGAGAAGGGATGGAGAGACCCAGTACTTC. It specifies CASSKQGRRDGETQYF.

This chain uses TRBV28 with TRBJ1-2; weak D call: TRBD1 (6 bases). Germline lookup yields CDR1 MDHEN and CDR2 SYDVKM. CDR3 length: 14 residues. Trimming left V 6 bases short and J 4 bases short, with 15 bases between. This chain's CDR3 is CASSYPQGAYGYTF. The CDR3 region has the DNA TGTGCCAGCAGCTACCCACAGGGCGCCTATGGCTACACCTTC.